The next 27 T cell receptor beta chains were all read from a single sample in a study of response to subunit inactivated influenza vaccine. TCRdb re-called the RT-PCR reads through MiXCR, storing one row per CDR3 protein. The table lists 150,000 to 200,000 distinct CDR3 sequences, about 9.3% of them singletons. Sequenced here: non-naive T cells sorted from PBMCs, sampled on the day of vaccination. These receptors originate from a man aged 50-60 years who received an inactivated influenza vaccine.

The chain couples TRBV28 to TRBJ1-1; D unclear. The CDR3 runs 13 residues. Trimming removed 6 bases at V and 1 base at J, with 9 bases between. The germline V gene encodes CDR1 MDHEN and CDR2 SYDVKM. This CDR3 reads CASRGRRNTEAFF. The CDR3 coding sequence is TGTGCCAGCAGGGGGAGGAGGAACACTGAAGCTTTCTTT.

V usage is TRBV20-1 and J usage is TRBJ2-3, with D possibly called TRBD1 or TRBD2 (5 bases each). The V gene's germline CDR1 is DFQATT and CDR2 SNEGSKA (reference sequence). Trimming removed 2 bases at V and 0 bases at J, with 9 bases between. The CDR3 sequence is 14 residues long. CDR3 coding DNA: TGCAGTGCTAGATGGGACCGAAGCACAGATACGCAGTATTTT. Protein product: CSARWDRSTDTQYF.

The CDR3 DNA reads as TGTGCCATCAGCCCTGCTTCTAGCACAGATACGCAGTATTTT. This translates into CAISPASSTDTQYF. The V gene is TRBV10-3, the J gene TRBJ2-3; the D is unclear. With 6 bases removed from V and 0 bases from J, the gap between germline ends came to 10 bases. This CDR3 is built from 14 residues. CDR1 is ENHRY, CDR2 SYGVKD, per germline.

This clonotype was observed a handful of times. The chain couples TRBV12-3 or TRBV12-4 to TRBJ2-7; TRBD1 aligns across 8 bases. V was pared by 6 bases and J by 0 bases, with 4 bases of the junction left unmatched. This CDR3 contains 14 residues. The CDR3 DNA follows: TGTGCCAGCAGGCCAGGGGGCCCCTCCTACGAGCAGTACTTC. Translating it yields CASRPGGPSYEQYF.

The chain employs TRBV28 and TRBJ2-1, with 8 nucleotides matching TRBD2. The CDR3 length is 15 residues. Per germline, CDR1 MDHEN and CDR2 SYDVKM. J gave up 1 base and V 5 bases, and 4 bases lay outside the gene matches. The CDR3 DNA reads TGTGCCAGCAGTGGTGCGGGGGGTTCCTACAATGAGCAGTTCTTC. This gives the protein CASSGAGGSYNEQFF.

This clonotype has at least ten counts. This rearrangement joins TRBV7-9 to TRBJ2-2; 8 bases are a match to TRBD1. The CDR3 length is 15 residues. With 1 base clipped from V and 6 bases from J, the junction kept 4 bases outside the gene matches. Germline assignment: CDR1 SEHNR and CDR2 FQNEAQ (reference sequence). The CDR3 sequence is CASSLGPGGAGELFF. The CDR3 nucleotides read TGTGCCAGCAGCTTAGGTCCAGGGGGCGCCGGGGAGCTGTTTTTT.

DNA for the CDR3: TGCGCCAGCAGCCAAGATAGGACAGCTCACACCTTC. Protein product: CASSQDRTAHTF. The V and J genes are TRBV4-3 and TRBJ1-2; possibly TRBD1 for D (6 bases). This CDR3 spans 12 amino acids. Germline V gene lookup returns CDR1 LGHNA and CDR2 YSLEER. V lost 0 bases and J lost 12, with 11 bases in between.

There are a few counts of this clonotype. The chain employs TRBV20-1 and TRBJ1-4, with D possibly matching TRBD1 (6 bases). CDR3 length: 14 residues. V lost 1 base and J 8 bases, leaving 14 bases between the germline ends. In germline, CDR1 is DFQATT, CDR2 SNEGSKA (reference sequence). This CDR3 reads CSARVRGVGEKLFF. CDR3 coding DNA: TGCAGTGCTAGAGTCAGGGGAGTGGGGGAAAAACTGTTTTTT.

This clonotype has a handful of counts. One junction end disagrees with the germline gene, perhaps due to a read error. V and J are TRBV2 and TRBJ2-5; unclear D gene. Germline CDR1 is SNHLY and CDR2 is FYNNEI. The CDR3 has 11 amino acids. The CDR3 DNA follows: TGTGCCAGCACTGAAGGGGAGACCCAGTACTTC. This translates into CASTEGETQYF.

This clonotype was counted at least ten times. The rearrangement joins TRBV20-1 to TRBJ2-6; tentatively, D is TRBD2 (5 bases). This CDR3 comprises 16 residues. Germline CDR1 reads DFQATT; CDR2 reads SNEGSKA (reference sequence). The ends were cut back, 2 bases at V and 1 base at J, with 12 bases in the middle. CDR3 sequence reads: CSARNYGVSGANVLTF. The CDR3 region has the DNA TGCAGTGCTAGAAATTACGGGGTGTCTGGGGCCAACGTCCTGACTTTC.

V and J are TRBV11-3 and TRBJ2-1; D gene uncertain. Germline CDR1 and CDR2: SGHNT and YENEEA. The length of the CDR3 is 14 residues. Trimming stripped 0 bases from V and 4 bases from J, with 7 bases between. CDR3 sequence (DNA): TGTGCCAGCAGCTTAGACCTGTATTACAATGAGCAGTTCTTC. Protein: CASSLDLYYNEQFF.

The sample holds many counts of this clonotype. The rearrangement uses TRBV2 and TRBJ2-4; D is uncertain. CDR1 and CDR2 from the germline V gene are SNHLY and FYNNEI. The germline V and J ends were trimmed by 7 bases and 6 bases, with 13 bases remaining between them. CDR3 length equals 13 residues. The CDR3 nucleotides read TGTGCCAGCACTCGGCCGGACGGAAACATTCAGTACTTC. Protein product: CASTRPDGNIQYF.

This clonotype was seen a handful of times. The CDR3 DNA is TGTGCCAGCAGTCGCAGGGACAGGGGGCTTATAGAGACCCAGTACTTC. Protein sequence: CASSRRDRGLIETQYF. The rearrangement uses TRBV28 and TRBJ2-5, with 12 bases fitting TRBD1. The V gene end was trimmed by 5 bases and the J gene end by 4 bases; junction bases not matched to a gene: 8. Looked up from germline, CDR1 is MDHEN and CDR2 is SYDVKM. CDR3 length equals 16 residues.

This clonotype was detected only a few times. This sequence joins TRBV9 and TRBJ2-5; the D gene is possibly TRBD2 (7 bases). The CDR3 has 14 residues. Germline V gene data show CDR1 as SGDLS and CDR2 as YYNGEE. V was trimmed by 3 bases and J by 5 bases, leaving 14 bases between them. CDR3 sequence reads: CASSGGGPGETQYF. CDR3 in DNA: TGTGCCAGCAGCGGGGGGGGGCCAGGGGAGACCCAGTACTTC.

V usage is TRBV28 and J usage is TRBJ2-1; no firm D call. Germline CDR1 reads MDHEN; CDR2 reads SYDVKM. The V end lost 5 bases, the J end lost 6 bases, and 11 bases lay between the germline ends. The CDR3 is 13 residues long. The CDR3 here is CASSHGRPNEQFF. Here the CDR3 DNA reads TGTGCCAGCAGTCACGGGCGCCCCAATGAGCAGTTCTTC.

DNA for the CDR3: TGTGCCAGCTCACCAGTAACTAGTGTGGGAGATACGCAGTATTTT. Its translation is CASSPVTSVGDTQYF. The chain uses TRBV18 and TRBJ2-3; D may be TRBD2 (5 bases). V was clipped by 2 bases and J by 5 bases, with 14 bases between them. Germline V lookup: CDR1 KGHSH, CDR2 LQKENI. CDR3 length: 15 residues.

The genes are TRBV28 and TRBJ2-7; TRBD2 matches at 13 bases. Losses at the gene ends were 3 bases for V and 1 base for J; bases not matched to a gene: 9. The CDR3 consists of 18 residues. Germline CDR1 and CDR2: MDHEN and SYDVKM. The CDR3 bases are TGTGCCAGCAGTTTCCGACTAGCGGGGGGTTTATGGTCCTACGAGCAGTACTTC. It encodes CASSFRLAGGLWSYEQYF.

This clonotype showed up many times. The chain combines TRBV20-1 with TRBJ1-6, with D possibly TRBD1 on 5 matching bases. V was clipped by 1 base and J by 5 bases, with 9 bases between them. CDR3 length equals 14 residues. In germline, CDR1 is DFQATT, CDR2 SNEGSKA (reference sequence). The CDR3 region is CSARGGSNNSPLHF. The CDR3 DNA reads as TGCAGTGCTAGAGGGGGGTCCAATAATTCACCCCTCCACTTT.

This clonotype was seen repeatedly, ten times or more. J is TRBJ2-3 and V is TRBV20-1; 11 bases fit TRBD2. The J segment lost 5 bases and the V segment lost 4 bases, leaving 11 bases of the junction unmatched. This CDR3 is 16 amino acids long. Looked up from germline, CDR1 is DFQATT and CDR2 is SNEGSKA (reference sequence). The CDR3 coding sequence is TGCAGTGCTACCCTTATTAGCGGGAGGGCCCGAGATACGCAGTATTTT. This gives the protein CSATLISGRARDTQYF.

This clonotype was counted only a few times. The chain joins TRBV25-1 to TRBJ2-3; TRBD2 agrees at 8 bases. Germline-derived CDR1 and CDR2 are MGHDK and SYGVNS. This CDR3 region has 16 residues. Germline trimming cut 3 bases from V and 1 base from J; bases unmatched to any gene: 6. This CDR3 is CASSEPAGEGTDTQYF. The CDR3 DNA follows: TGTGCCAGCAGTGAGCCAGCGGGAGAGGGCACAGATACGCAGTATTTT.

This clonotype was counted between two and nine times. Here the CDR3 reads CSVDGTYGYTF. In DNA form, the CDR3 reads TGCAGCGTTGATGGGACCTACGGCTACACCTTC. The chain employs TRBV29-1 and TRBJ1-2, with D perhaps matching TRBD1 (5 bases). The CDR3 runs to 11 residues. Between the trimmed V and J ends, which lost 3 bases and 8 bases, there was a span of 10 bases. Looked up from germline, CDR1 is SQVTM and CDR2 is ANQGSEA.

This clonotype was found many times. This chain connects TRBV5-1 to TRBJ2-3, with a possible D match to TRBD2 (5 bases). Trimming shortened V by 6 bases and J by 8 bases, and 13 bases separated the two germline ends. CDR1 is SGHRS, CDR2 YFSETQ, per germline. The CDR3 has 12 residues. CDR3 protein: CASTVDRGTQYF. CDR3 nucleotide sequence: TGCGCCAGCACCGTGGACCGGGGTACGCAGTATTTT.

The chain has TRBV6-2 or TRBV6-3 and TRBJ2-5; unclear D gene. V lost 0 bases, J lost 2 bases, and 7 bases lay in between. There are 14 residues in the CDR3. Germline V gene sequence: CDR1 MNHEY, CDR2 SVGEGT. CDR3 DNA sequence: TGTGCCAGCAGTTACTCCCCTCGACAAGAGACCCAGTACTTC. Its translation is CASSYSPRQETQYF.

CDR3 sequence: CASRPWDRDNEQFF. The CDR3 DNA sequence: TGTGCCAGCAGACCATGGGACAGGGACAATGAGCAGTTCTTC. The rearrangement links TRBV28 to TRBJ2-1; 9 nucleotides agree with TRBD1. This CDR3 contains 14 residues. J gave up 5 bases and V 6 bases, and 5 bases lay outside the gene matches. Germline values: CDR1 MDHEN, CDR2 SYDVKM.

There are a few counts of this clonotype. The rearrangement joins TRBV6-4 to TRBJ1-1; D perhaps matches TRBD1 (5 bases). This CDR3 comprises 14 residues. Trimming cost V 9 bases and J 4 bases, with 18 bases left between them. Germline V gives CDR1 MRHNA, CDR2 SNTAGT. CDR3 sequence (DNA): TGTGCCAGACCGGGACGAACCTTGGCCACTGAAGCTTTCTTT. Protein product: CARPGRTLATEAFF.

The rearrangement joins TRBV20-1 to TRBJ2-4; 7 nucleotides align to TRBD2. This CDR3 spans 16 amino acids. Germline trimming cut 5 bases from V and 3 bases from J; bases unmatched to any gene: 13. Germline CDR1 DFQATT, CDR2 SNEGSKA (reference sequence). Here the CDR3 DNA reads TGCAGTGCTCCTCAAGGGGCGGGGGTAGACAAAAACATTCAGTACTTC. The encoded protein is CSAPQGAGVDKNIQYF.

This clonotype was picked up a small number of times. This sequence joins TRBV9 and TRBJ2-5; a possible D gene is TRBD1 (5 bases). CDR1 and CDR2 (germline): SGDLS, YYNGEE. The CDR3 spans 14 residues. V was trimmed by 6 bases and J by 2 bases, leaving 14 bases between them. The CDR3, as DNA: TGTGCCAGCACGAAGGGGCTATCGCAAGAGACCCAGTACTTC. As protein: CASTKGLSQETQYF.